This TCR beta chain originates from a study of cytomegalovirus exposure and HLA in healthy donors (dated by TCRdb to 2015 to 2018). Some background on the complete study: An earlier analysis of around 600 of the donors reported approximately 290 Gb of sequence data and 120 million or so unique TCR beta sequences from approximately 180 million T cells. An early release covering more than 500 HLA-typed donors comprised about 290 gigabases of sequencing data and some 79 million unique TCR sequences. Of the 300 to 450 genotyped donors, less than 90% were placed in the genetic ancestry cluster associated with self-reported Caucasian donors. The study aimed to test whether cataloging public T cell receptors could reveal signatures of past pathogen exposure. The study used immunosequencing to profile the T cell repertoires of 600 to 850 subjects and linked those repertoires to cytomegalovirus serostatus. Besides the first cohort of around 700 subjects, a separate validation cohort made up of over 100 different subjects was used. To predict cytomegalovirus infection status, the study combined high-throughput TCR immunosequencing, statistical association of individual TCRs with disease status, and machine learning. In a later analysis, previously published TCR beta repertoires from about 640 donors were re-analyzed and high-resolution HLA genotyping was added so that TCR occurrence patterns could be studied. Rather than using new phenotypic data, the later analysis identified candidate immune exposures from TCR beta sequences and from how often those sequences occurred across donors. An earlier analysis of 450 to 750 of the donors used high-throughput TCR beta sequencing to judge whether each TCR beta V gene segment behaved as functional or pseudogenic. Alongside the repertoire data, information on donor age, sex, ethnicity and CMV serostatus was compiled. A later genetic analysis took genome-wide SNP genotypes for about 55% of the roughly 700 donors and used that subset as a discovery cohort. All discovery cohort repertoires had been generated using a single sequencing platform. Both class I and class II loci were covered by HLA typing, at four-digit resolution. The number of typed donors differed by locus: about 620-640 for A, B, C, DRB1 and DQB1; 500 to 550 for DQA1; approximately 600 for DPA1; and approximately 450 for DPB1. Because of strong linkage in the cohort, 4 to 6 DR-DQ haplotypes were treated as single units for association and clustering. Among roughly 370 genotyped donors of the cohort, an average of 235,054 unique TCR beta nucleotide sequences were sequenced per donor, approximately 20% of them non-productive. Results and caveats for the whole study, not just this receptor: Most CMV-associated TCR beta chains appeared to be HLA-restricted in a later analysis, and the HLA associations seemed to be driven largely by CMV exposure. When HLA alleles, especially DR and DQ, strongly co-occurred, attributing TCR associations to individual alleles was difficult. In a later analysis, some 18,000 TCR beta sequences were associated with specific HLA alleles at a false discovery rate of 0.05. Across donors, most TCR sequences were observed very rarely, whereas some public TCRs were present in many individuals. A few of the identified cytomegalovirus-associated TCR beta chains were confirmed in vitro to be specific for cytomegalovirus antigens. According to a later genetic analysis, donors in an Asian-associated ancestry cluster had fewer N-insertions in productive TCRs than the approximately 670-donor mean. The cohort was sequenced for TCR beta chains only, and without alpha or paired-chain data the features that could be detected were limited. Linkage disequilibrium might explain the correlated functional status among segregating V segments, but an unknown experimental factor could not be excluded. It was suggested by the authors that the approach could potentially be generalized to other disease states and immunological phenotypes. The study listed approximately 160 TCR beta chains as associated with cytomegalovirus. According to a later analysis, TCR association rates differed among HLA loci, with DRB1 alleles showing the most associated TCRs and HLA-C alleles showing the fewest. CMV serostatus was the only immune exposure information available for the cohort. The earlier analysis of 587 of the donors excluded approximately 17 rarely observed V segments, including chromosome 9 orphons, because counts were too low. A further reported finding was that TCR beta sequences accurately predicted the HLA-A and HLA-B alleles for most subjects in the first cohort. An earlier analysis of approximately 570 of the donors showed that most TCR beta V segments appeared in productive rearrangements either about 87% or about 30% of the time, which broadly matched IMGT annotations. Presence/absence analyses assumed roughly uniform sequencing depth across donors, an assumption that may not hold. An association between a missense DCLRE1C variant and V-gene and J-gene trimming of TCR beta chains was found in a later genetic analysis and replicated in an independent cohort. In a later analysis, several top co-occurrence clusters were reported to appear linked to parvovirus B19, influenza, CMV and Epstein-Barr virus. A later analysis found that HLA-associated TCR beta chains were more clonally expanded and had lower generation probabilities than equally common non-associated chains. Cytomegalovirus status was reported to be diagnosed by the classifier with high specificity and sensitivity in both the original and validation cohorts. A cluster of highly shared sequence variants was judged likely to represent a technical artifact of the sequencing pipeline. Because some donors lacked HLA typing at each locus, the association tests relied only on the typed subset. Some IMGT-functional V segments, including TRBV6-2 and TRBV6-3, could not be distinguished by the 87-base-pair reads and were therefore excluded.

CDR3 length: 17 amino acids, cysteine to phenylalanine. Just the 51-base CDR3 DNA is kept, in frame starting at base 1. For CDR1 and CDR2, the germline V gene (reference sequence) lists SSHAT and FNYEAQ. The library came from the immunoSEQ multiplex PCR assay. The multiplex PCR relied on a mix of 60 forward primers for TCR Vbeta segments and 13 reverse primers for TCR Jbeta segments. The CDR3 region of rearranged TCR beta genes was amplified from genomic DNA by a multiplex PCR assay. The Illumina HiSeq System was used to sequence the amplified TCR beta libraries as 87-base-pair reads. As for the original processing: Across the roughly 640 repertoires, a later analysis counted some 80 million unique TCR beta chains, roughly 11 million of which were shared by at least two donors. Raw reads were error-corrected and collapsed into unique sequences with a nearest-neighbor algorithm that merged closely related sequences to remove PCR and sequencing errors. CDR3 sequences were aligned to IMGT reference sequences to assign V, D and J gene segments. Each retained sequence needed at least a six-nucleotide match to both a V gene segment and a J gene segment. A rearrangement was called productive if the CDR3 had no stop codons and remained in frame with V and J, and every other rearrangement was called non-productive. Following IMGT convention, CDR3 was defined as the stretch from the second conserved V-encoded cysteine to the conserved J-encoded phenylalanine. In an earlier analysis of around 570 of the donors, sequences lacking an unambiguous match to a single V gene segment were excluded. An earlier analysis of approximately 590 of the donors classified V segments as functional when productive rearrangements were above 56.7% and as segregating when the standard deviation between donors was above 5%. A statistical classification framework was built for diagnosing cytomegalovirus status from the catalog of TCR beta chain sequences. In a later analysis, V and J genes were assigned by comparing TCR nucleotide sequences against IMGT/GENE-DB human TR gene sequences. A later analysis assigned CDR3 sequences and most-parsimonious VDJ recombination scenarios with the TCRdist pipeline. A later analysis defined each TCR beta chain by its CDR3 amino acid sequence plus V-gene family, and excluded reads lacking a unique V-gene family. A later analysis removed 450 to 600 highly shared, low-generation-probability nucleotide sequences to deal with suspected cross-contamination and a sequencing artifact. For each public chain, a later analysis derived a clonal expansion index from normalized ranks of inferred template counts within each repertoire. In a later analysis, generation probabilities were computed with a VDJ recombination model fitted to out-of-frame rearrangements, and the resulting probabilities were checked against IGoR. Hypergeometric tests were used in a later analysis to score TCR-TCR, TCR-HLA and TCR-CMV co-occurrence, with a repertoire-size bias correction applied to the TCR pairs. To estimate false discovery rates, a later analysis permuted the HLA or CMV assignments 20 times. In a later analysis, co-occurring TCRs were grouped using DBSCAN, with TCRdist sequence similarity added in when clustering inside HLA-allele-positive subsets. Repertoires with fewer than 30,000 or more than 120,000 public chains, plus five repertoires with anomalous nucleotide sharing, were excluded from co-occurrence clustering. Held by TCRdb, this immuneACCESS table contains in-frame sequences only and omits some clones. Under half of the omission traces to an unresolved V gene where checked; the cause of the rest is unknown. That table is the source of V, J and clone size, and D and trimming were worked out from the DNA. This sample gives some 110,000 clones in total; roughly 80% of them show up just once. The top ten constitute about 8.6% of the sample.

To note about this clone: Its antigen is still unknown. Relative to the germline gene, one junction end is altered; a read error may explain this.

In total, 600 or so healthy bone marrow donors made up the cohort. All cohort members were sampled while nominally healthy, although unrecorded immune exposures were likely present. The donor tested CMV seropositive and was one of the 289 seropositive cohort members. Each donor provided a peripheral blood sample, and peripheral blood mononuclear cells were used for TCR beta sequencing. Genomic DNA extraction from the blood cell samples was performed with the Qiagen DNeasy Blood Extraction Kit. The sequencing sample was made of PBMCs. The sequence was collected from a woman in her thirties or forties in good health and CMV-seropositive. Here the chain combines TRBV7-7 and TRBJ2-1, and 8 bases in between align with TRBD1. CDR3 region: CASSPTARQGPYNEQFF. The DNA sequence reads TGTGCTAGCAGCCCAACAGCTAGACAGGGGCCCTACAATGAGCAGTTCTTC.